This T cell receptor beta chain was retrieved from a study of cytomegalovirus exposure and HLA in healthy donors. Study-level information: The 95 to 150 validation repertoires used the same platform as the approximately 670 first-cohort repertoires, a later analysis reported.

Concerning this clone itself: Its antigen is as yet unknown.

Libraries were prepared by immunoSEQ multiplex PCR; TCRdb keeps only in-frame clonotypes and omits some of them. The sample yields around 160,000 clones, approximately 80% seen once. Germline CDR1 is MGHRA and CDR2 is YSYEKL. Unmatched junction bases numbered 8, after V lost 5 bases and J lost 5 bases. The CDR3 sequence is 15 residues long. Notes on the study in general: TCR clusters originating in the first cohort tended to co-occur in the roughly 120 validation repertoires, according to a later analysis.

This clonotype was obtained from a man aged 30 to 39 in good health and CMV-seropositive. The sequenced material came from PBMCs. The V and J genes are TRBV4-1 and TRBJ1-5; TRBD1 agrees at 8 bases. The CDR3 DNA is TGCGCCAGCAGCTATAGACAGGGGCCGGATCAGCCCCAGCATTTT. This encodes CASSYRQGPDQPQHF.